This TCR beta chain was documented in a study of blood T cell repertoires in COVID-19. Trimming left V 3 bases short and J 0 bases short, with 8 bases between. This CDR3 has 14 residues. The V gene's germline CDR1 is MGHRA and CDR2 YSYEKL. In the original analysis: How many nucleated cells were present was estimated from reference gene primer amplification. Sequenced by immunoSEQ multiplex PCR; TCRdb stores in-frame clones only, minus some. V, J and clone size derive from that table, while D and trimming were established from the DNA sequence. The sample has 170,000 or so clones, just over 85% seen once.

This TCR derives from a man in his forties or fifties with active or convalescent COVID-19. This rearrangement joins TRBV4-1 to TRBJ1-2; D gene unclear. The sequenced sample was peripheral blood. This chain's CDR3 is CASSHGRANYGYTF. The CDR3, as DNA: TGCGCCAGCAGCCATGGGAGAGCTAACTATGGCTACACCTTC.